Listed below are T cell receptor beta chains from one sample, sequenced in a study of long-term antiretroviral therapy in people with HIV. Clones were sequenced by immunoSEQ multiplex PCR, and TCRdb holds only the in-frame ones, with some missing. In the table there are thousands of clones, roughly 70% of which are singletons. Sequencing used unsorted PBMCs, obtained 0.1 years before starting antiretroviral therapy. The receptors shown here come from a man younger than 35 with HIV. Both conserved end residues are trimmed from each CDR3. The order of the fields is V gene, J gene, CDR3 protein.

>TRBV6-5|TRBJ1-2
ASSPQGARGYT
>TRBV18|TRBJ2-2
ASSPDMGKRELF
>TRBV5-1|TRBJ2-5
ASTLMRERGAGETQY
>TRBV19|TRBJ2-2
ASSISTGQGATGELF
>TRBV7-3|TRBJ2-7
ASSSTLTGVEQY
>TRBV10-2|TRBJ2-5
ASSLVTPGTQY
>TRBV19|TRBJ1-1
ASSSRVRRDTEAF
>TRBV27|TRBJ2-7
ASSFSGTGVVEQY
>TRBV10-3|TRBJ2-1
AISESGASGDYNEQF
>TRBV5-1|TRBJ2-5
ASSLPETSGQETQY
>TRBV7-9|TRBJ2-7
ASSLAGAYEQY
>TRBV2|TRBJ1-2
ASNGGDGYT
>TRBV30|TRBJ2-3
AWSLLANTQY
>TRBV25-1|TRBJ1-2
ASSVGTAYGYT
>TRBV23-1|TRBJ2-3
ASIPLLADTQY
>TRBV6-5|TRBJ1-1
ASSYSGGLNTEAF
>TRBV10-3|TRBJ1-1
AISGTTPAEAF